A single sample is the source of the 21 T cell receptor beta chains below, sequenced in a study of response to subunit inactivated influenza vaccine. Using its own MiXCR run on the RT-PCR reads, TCRdb lists one record per CDR3 protein. The repertoire holds more than 450,000 distinct CDR3 sequences, with approximately 7.1% as singletons. Source: PBMCs from blood, taken roughly 24 months after vaccination. Source of these receptors: a man between 50 and 69 years old who received an inactivated influenza vaccine.

Points on this clonotype: This clone may be a read error of a much larger clone one base away. This chain connects TRBV7-9 to TRBJ2-7; D is possibly TRBD1 (6 bases). V was cut by 10 bases and J by 6 bases, with 19 bases left in between. The V gene's germline CDR1 is SEHNR and CDR2 FQNEAQ (reference sequence). CDR3 length equals 13 residues. CDR3 DNA: TGTGCCACCAGGGACACGGGGCTACCCGAGCAGTACTTC. Protein product: CATRDTGLPEQYF.

This clonotype was observed a handful of times. The genes are TRBV7-2 and TRBJ2-2; maybe TRBD1 (5 bases). With 7 bases removed from V and 4 bases from J, the gap between germline ends came to 13 bases. The CDR3 length is 14 residues. In germline, CDR1 is SGHTA, CDR2 FQGNSA. For the CDR3, the DNA is TGTGCCAGCACTTTCAGACAGAGCACCGGGGAGCTGTTTTTT. Its translation: CASTFRQSTGELFF. The full variable domain, in which reference TRBV7-2 and TRBJ2-2 provide the parts outside the CDR3, is GAGVSQSPSNKVTEKGKDVELRCDPISGHTALYWYRQSLGQGLEFLIYFQGNSAPDKSGLPSDRFSAERTGGSVSTLTIQRTQQEDSAVYLCASTFRQSTGELFFGEGSRLTVL.

The table lists this clonotype with many counts. The CDR3 bases are TGTGCCACCTCGTCGCAGGGTATTTCTGGGGCCAACGTCCTGACTTTC. Residues: CATSSQGISGANVLTF. The V call is TRBV24-1, the J call TRBJ2-6; D perhaps matches TRBD1 (5 bases). Germline CDR1 reads KGHDR; CDR2 reads SFDVKD. The CDR3 is 16 amino acids. V gave up 9 bases and J gave up 1 base, with 15 bases separating them.

This clonotype was seen a few times. V and J are TRBV6-5 and TRBJ1-2; TRBD1 might be the D (6 bases). Germline V gene data show CDR1 as MNHEY and CDR2 as SVGAGI. The CDR3 is 13 amino acids. V was shortened by 2 bases and J by 8 bases, with 12 bases between the two germline ends. The CDR3 sequence: CASSYPQGLGYTF. The CDR3 bases are TGTGCCAGCAGTTACCCACAGGGTTTAGGCTACACCTTC.

The chain employs TRBV19 and TRBJ2-7; D might be TRBD2 (5 bases). The germline CDR1 and CDR2 sequences are LNHDA and SQIVND (reference sequence). The ends were cut back, 11 bases at V and 2 bases at J, with 16 bases in the middle. The length of the CDR3 is 13 residues. The CDR3 is CAAPRDRTYEQYF. The DNA of the CDR3 is TGTGCCGCCCCGAGGGATCGGACCTACGAGCAGTACTTC.

The chain joins TRBV15 to TRBJ1-1; D not certain. This CDR3 region has 12 residues. Germline CDR1 LNHNV, CDR2 YYDKDF (reference sequence). V was cut by 5 bases and J by 5 bases, with 9 bases left in between. The CDR3 nucleotides are TGTGCCACCAGCGCCCATAAAACTGAAGCTTTCTTT. This codes for CATSAHKTEAFF.

This clonotype was observed a few times. J is TRBJ2-2 and V is TRBV20-1; 8 bases are shared with TRBD2. CDR3 length: 17 residues. V shed 1 base, J shed 0 bases, and the junction held 7 bases outside the gene matches. Germline V gene data show CDR1 as DFQATT and CDR2 as SNEGSKA (reference sequence). CDR3 loop: CSARAGVGGANTGELFF. DNA for the CDR3: TGCAGTGCTAGAGCGGGGGTCGGGGGGGCGAACACCGGGGAGCTGTTTTTT.

This clonotype was counted only a few times. J is TRBJ2-7 and V is TRBV11-3, with D unclear. Trimming stripped 4 bases from V and 3 bases from J, with 10 bases between. The CDR3 has 13 amino acids. Germline-derived CDR1 and CDR2 are SGHNT and YENEEA. CDR3 in DNA: TGTGCCAGCAGCTCGGGCACGAACTACGAGCAGTACTTC. This codes for CASSSGTNYEQYF.

This clonotype came up a few times. The chain employs TRBV12-3 or TRBV12-4 and TRBJ2-1; D unresolved. V lost 2 bases and J 2 bases, leaving 10 bases between the germline ends. CDR3 length: 15 amino acids. The CDR3 DNA follows: TGTGCCAGCAGTTTAAAGGCGGCTCCCTACAATGAGCAGTTCTTC. Amino acids: CASSLKAAPYNEQFF.

Only a few counts were recorded for this clonotype. V gene TRBV9 combines with J gene TRBJ2-2, with 9 bases identical to TRBD1. J was trimmed by 4 bases and V by 1 base; bases with no gene match: 5. The length of the CDR3 is 16 residues. Germline V gene lookup returns CDR1 SGDLS and CDR2 YYNGEE. The CDR3 sequence is CASSVWGQGGTGELFF. DNA for the CDR3: TGTGCCAGCAGCGTATGGGGACAGGGAGGCACCGGGGAGCTGTTTTTT.

At least ten counts were recorded for this clonotype. The chain uses TRBV12-3 or TRBV12-4 and TRBJ2-2; 7 bases are a match to TRBD1. The length of the CDR3 is 13 residues. V was pared by 6 bases and J by 8 bases, with 6 bases of the junction left unmatched. DNA for the CDR3: TGTGCCAGCAGACAAACAGGGGCAGGGGAGCTGTTTTTT. Translation gives CASRQTGAGELFF.

This clonotype was counted between two and nine times. V is TRBV9 and J is TRBJ2-2; D remains unclear. Germline V lookup: CDR1 SGDLS, CDR2 YYNGEE. Trimming pared 1 base from V and 2 bases from J, leaving 6 bases between. The CDR3 totals 14 residues. For the CDR3, the DNA is TGTGCCAGCAGCGTAAACTCAAACACCGGGGAGCTGTTTTTT. It encodes CASSVNSNTGELFF.

This clonotype came up a few times. The rearrangement links TRBV5-1 to TRBJ2-5; D perhaps matches TRBD2 (7 bases). Germline V gene sequence: CDR1 SGHRS, CDR2 YFSETQ. Deletions cut 7 bases from V and 6 bases from J, with 19 bases between. The CDR3 totals 14 residues. The CDR3 coding sequence is TGCGCCAGCCAGGGGACTAATATTCTGAAGACCCAGTACTTC. Its protein product is CASQGTNILKTQYF.

This clonotype came up many times. V and J are TRBV7-9 and TRBJ1-3; D is uncertain. V lost 3 bases and J lost 3, with 9 bases in between. Germline V gene lookup returns CDR1 SEHNR and CDR2 FQNEAQ (reference sequence). This CDR3 comprises 14 residues. The chain's CDR3 is CASSFTEFGNTIYF. In DNA, the CDR3 is TGTGCCAGCAGCTTTACCGAGTTTGGAAACACCATATATTTT.

The V call is TRBV12-3 or TRBV12-4, the J call TRBJ1-4; unclear D gene. This CDR3 spans 14 amino acids. V lost 4 bases to trimming and J lost 0 bases, with 6 bases between them. CDR3 bases: TGTGCCAGCAGTTCACACGCAACTAATGAAAAACTGTTTTTT. Translation gives CASSSHATNEKLFF.

The V gene is TRBV4-1, the J gene TRBJ2-1; D is perhaps TRBD1 or TRBD2 (5 bases each). Germline-derived CDR1 and CDR2 are MGHRA and YSYEKL. This CDR3 is built from 14 residues. V was clipped by 0 bases and J by 8 bases, with 11 bases between them. The CDR3 loop is CASSQDGWGYEQFF. CDR3 bases: TGCGCCAGCAGCCAAGATGGTTGGGGGTATGAGCAGTTCTTC.

This rearrangement joins TRBV29-1 to TRBJ2-7; 9 bases fit TRBD2. From germline, CDR1 is SQVTM and CDR2 ANQGSEA. The V and J ends lost 0 bases and 3 bases, in that order; junction bases with no gene match: 9. This CDR3 is built from 16 residues. The CDR3 DNA follows: TGCAGCGTTGAAGATGGTGGGCTAGCGGGAATCTACGAGCAGTACTTC. This gives the protein CSVEDGGLAGIYEQYF.

This clonotype was observed at least ten times. This rearrangement joins TRBV6-1 to TRBJ2-7; 7 bases fit TRBD1. CDR1 is MNHNS, CDR2 SASEGT, per germline. The trim removed 6 bases at V and 0 bases at J, leaving 5 bases unmatched. The CDR3 is 14 residues long. CDR3 nucleotides: TGTGCCAGCAGCACCAGGGACAGCTCCTACGAGCAGTACTTC. The encoded protein is CASSTRDSSYEQYF.

This clonotype came up a few times. The chain combines TRBV9 with TRBJ2-5; D may correspond to TRBD1 or TRBD2 (5 bases each). The CDR3 has 14 residues. Germline V gene lookup returns CDR1 SGDLS and CDR2 YYNGEE. Trimming shortened V by 1 base and J by 1 base, and 8 bases separated the two germline ends. In DNA, the CDR3 is TGTGCCAGCAGCGTATCAGGGAGCCAAGAGACCCAGTACTTC. It encodes CASSVSGSQETQYF.

By sample fraction, this clonotype is medium-sized. This chain connects TRBV5-1 to TRBJ1-1; 7 bases are a match to TRBD1. The trim removed 4 bases at V and 7 bases at J, leaving 7 bases unmatched. This CDR3 comprises 13 residues. Germline V lookup: CDR1 SGHRS, CDR2 YFSETQ. The CDR3 DNA reads TGCGCCAGCAGCCAAGGGGGCGGAGGTGAAGCTTTCTTT. This sequence encodes CASSQGGGGEAFF.

This chain connects TRBV4-2 to TRBJ1-1, with 9 nucleotides matching TRBD1. The CDR3 is 16 amino acids. The V gene end was trimmed by 6 bases and the J gene end by 2 bases; junction bases not matched to a gene: 10. Germline V gene lookup returns CDR1 LGHNA and CDR2 YNFKEQ. The CDR3 region is CASRPNPGQGNTEAFF. CDR3 nucleotide sequence: TGTGCCAGCAGACCTAACCCGGGACAGGGAAACACTGAAGCTTTCTTT.